Listed below are T cell receptor beta chains from one sample, sequenced in a study of blood T cell repertoires in COVID-19. Profiling relied on immunoSEQ multiplex PCR, and the TCRdb table lists in-frame clones only, not all of them. The sample holds approximately 130,000 clones; 69% are singletons and the top ten take around 2%. Sequenced input: peripheral blood. The receptors were gathered from a woman aged 70 to 79 with acute or convalescent COVID-19. Each CDR3 is given with its conserved first and last residue. Fields, in order: CDR3 protein, CDR3 DNA, J gene, D gene, V gene, clone size. A D gene is named only where the DNA matches it firmly. Not all rows give a size; the values are once, few, many and, for expanded clones, a class.

CASSPNRVGNQPQHF,TGTGCCAGCAGCCCGAACAGGGTCGGTAATCAGCCCCAGCATTTT,TRBJ1-5,NA,TRBV7-9,NA
CAWITNTDTQYF,TGTGCCTGGATAACTAACACAGATACGCAGTATTTT,TRBJ2-3,NA,TRBV30,NA
CASSQDRGYEQYF,TGCGCCAGCAGCCAAGACAGGGGGTACGAGCAGTACTTC,TRBJ2-7,TRBD1,TRBV4-1,NA
CASSLAGGRGQETQYF,TGCGCCAGCAGCTTGGCCGGGGGGAGGGGGCAAGAGACCCAGTACTTC,TRBJ2-5,NA,TRBV5-1,NA
CASSSKIDRGFTYEQYF,TGTGCCAGCAGCTCCAAAATTGACAGGGGGTTTACGTACGAGCAGTACTTC,TRBJ2-7,TRBD1,TRBV11-2,NA
CASSGAGRETQYF,TGTGCCAGTAGTGGCGCAGGGCGAGAGACCCAGTACTTC,TRBJ2-5,NA,TRBV19,NA
CASSMGQYGYTF,TGTGCCAGTAGTATGGGACAGTATGGCTACACCTTC,TRBJ1-2,TRBD1,TRBV19,NA
CSVDGGTAAPYGYTF,TGCAGCGTTGACGGCGGGACAGCCGCTCCCTATGGCTACACCTTC,TRBJ1-2,TRBD1,TRBV29-1,NA
CASSAWGDRATYEQYF,TGTGCCAGCAGCGCCTGGGGGGACAGGGCAACCTACGAGCAGTACTTC,TRBJ2-7,TRBD1,TRBV7-9,many
CASSLGGRGVSYEQYF,TGTGCCAGCAGCTTAGGCGGGCGGGGGGTCTCCTACGAGCAGTACTTC,TRBJ2-7,TRBD2,TRBV7-2,NA
CASSPQGPQPQHF,TGTGCCAGTAGTCCACAGGGGCCTCAGCCCCAGCATTTT,TRBJ1-5,TRBD1,TRBV19,NA
CASRRQGAQETQYF,TGTGCCAGCAGAAGACAGGGGGCCCAAGAGACCCAGTACTTC,TRBJ2-5,TRBD1,TRBV27,NA
CASSLDPPGGRVNEKLFF,TGTGCCAGCAGCTTAGATCCGCCGGGTGGCCGGGTGAATGAGAAACTGTTTTTT,TRBJ1-4,NA,TRBV7-8,many
CATSRGTGDGYTF,TGTGCCACCAGCAGAGGGACAGGGGATGGCTACACCTTC,TRBJ1-2,TRBD1,TRBV15,once
CASSAVDYPSKKLFF,TGTGCCAGCAGTGCTGTGGACTACCCAAGTAAAAAACTGTTTTTT,TRBJ1-4,NA,TRBV28,few
CASSLGAIQETQYF,TGTGCCAGCAGCCTAGGGGCGATCCAAGAGACCCAGTACTTC,TRBJ2-5,NA,TRBV3-1/TRBV3-2,NA
CASSQDEFPGEPQHF,TGCGCCAGCAGCCAAGATGAATTTCCCGGGGAGCCCCAGCATTTT,TRBJ1-5,NA,TRBV4-1,NA
CASSPGLAVSETQYF,TGTGCCAGCAGCCCCGGACTAGCAGTAAGCGAGACCCAGTACTTC,TRBJ2-5,TRBD2,TRBV7-9,NA
CASSLQDGYGYTF,TGTGCCAGTAGTCTACAGGACGGCTATGGCTACACCTTC,TRBJ1-2,NA,TRBV19,few
CASSLGAGRPNEQFF,TGCGCCAGCAGCTTGGGAGCGGGCAGGCCCAATGAGCAGTTCTTC,TRBJ2-1,NA,TRBV5-1,NA
CSAGGPGGALQETQYF,TGCAGTGCTGGTGGTCCCGGGGGAGCCCTCCAAGAGACCCAGTACTTC,TRBJ2-5,NA,TRBV20-1,once
CASSDRGGPYLTDTQYF,TGTGCCAGCAGTGATCGGGGGGGGCCTTATCTCACAGATACGCAGTATTTT,TRBJ2-3,TRBD2,TRBV25-1,NA
CATSRDRGGSGSGTF,TGTGCCACCAGCAGAGATCGGGGCGGGTCCGGGAGTGGGACCTTC,TRBJ1-2,NA,TRBV15,NA
CASTYHISRGIGNTIYF,TGTGCCAGTACCTATCACATTTCCCGGGGAATTGGGAACACCATATATTTT,TRBJ1-3,NA,TRBV19,NA
CASSLNMAGVAYEQYF,TGTGCCAGCAGCTTAAACATGGCGGGGGTAGCCTACGAGCAGTACTTC,TRBJ2-7,TRBD2,TRBV7-8,NA
CASKEPNAGNEQYF,TGTGCCAGCAAAGAGCCTAACGCGGGGAACGAGCAGTACTTC,TRBJ2-7,NA,TRBV28,NA
CASSLRRGWSDNSPLHF,TGTGCCAGCAGCTTACGGAGGGGCTGGAGTGATAATTCACCCCTCCACTTT,TRBJ1-6,NA,TRBV13,NA
CAWSVPAAPSPLHF,TGTGCCTGGAGTGTGCCGGCAGCGCCTTCACCCCTCCACTTT,TRBJ1-6,NA,TRBV30,few
CASSETGATDTQYF,TGTGCCAGCAGTGAGACAGGGGCCACAGATACGCAGTATTTT,TRBJ2-3,TRBD1,TRBV2,NA
CSAYSQETQYF,TGCAGTGCGTACAGCCAAGAGACCCAGTACTTC,TRBJ2-5,NA,TRBV20-1,NA
CASSEIFTGSTGELFF,TGTGCCAGCAGTGAAATCTTTACAGGGAGCACCGGGGAGCTGTTTTTT,TRBJ2-2,NA,TRBV2,few
CASSESPSGWTWTQYF,TGTGCCAGCAGTGAAAGTCCTAGCGGGTGGACATGGACCCAGTACTTC,TRBJ2-5,TRBD2,TRBV6-1,NA
CSVVRGVSLETQYF,TGCAGCGTTGTCAGGGGCGTAAGTCTGGAGACCCAGTACTTC,TRBJ2-5,NA,TRBV29-1,NA
CASSSGQGHEKLFF,TGTGCCAGCAGCAGTGGACAGGGTCATGAAAAACTGTTTTTT,TRBJ1-4,NA,TRBV21-1,NA
CASSLNPTGGTGELFF,TGTGCCAGCAGCCTAAACCCCACAGGTGGAACCGGGGAGCTGTTTTTT,TRBJ2-2,NA,TRBV7-2,few
CASSPTTGIGGYTF,TGTGCCAGCAGCCCAACGACAGGGATCGGTGGCTACACCTTC,TRBJ1-2,TRBD1,TRBV7-9,few
CASSSGGQGGTEKLFF,TGCGCCAGCAGCTCAGGTGGACAGGGTGGAACTGAAAAACTGTTTTTT,TRBJ1-4,TRBD1,TRBV5-1,NA
CAIKSSGSLYEQYF,TGTGCCATCAAGAGTAGCGGGAGTCTTTACGAGCAGTACTTC,TRBJ2-7,TRBD2,TRBV10-3,few
CASSDLAGGSYNEQFF,TGCGCCAGCAGCGACCTAGCGGGAGGCTCCTACAATGAGCAGTTCTTC,TRBJ2-1,TRBD2,TRBV10-2,NA